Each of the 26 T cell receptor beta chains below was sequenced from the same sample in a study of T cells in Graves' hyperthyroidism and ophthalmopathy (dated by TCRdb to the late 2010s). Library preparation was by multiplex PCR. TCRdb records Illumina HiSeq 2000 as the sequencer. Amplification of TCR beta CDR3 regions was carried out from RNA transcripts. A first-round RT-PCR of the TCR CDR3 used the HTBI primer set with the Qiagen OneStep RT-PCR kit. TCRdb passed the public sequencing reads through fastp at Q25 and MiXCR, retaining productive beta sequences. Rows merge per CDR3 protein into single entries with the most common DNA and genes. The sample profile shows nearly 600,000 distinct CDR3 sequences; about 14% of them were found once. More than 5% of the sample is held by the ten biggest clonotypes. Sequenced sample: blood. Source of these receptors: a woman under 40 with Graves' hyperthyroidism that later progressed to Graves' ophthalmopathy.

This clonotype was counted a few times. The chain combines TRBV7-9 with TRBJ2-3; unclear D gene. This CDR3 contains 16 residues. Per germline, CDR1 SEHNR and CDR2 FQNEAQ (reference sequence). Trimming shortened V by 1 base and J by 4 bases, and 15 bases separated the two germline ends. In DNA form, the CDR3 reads TGTGCCAGCAGCTTAGTTGCAGGTCGATTGGCAGATACGCAGTATTTT. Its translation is CASSLVAGRLADTQYF.

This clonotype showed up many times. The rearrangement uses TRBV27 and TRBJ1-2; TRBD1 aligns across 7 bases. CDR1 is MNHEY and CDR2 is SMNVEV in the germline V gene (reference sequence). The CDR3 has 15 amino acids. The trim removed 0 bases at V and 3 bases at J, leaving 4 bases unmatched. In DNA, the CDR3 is TGTGCCAGCAGTTTATCGATCAGGGGGGACTATGGCTACACCTTC. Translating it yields CASSLSIRGDYGYTF.

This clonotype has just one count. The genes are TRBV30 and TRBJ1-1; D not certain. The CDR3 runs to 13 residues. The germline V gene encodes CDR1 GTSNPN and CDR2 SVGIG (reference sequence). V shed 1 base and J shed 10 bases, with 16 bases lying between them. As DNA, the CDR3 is TGTGCCTGGAGTGACCAGCGCGTACCGCGAGCTTTCTTT. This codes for CAWSDQRVPRAFF.

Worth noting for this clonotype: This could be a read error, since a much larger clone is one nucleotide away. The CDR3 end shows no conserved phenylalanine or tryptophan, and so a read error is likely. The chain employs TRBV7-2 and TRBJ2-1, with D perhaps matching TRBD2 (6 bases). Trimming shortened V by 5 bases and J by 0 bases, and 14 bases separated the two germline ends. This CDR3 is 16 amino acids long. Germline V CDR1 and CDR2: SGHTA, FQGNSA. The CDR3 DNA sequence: TGTGCCAGCAGCAGGGACTTCGACTACTCCTACAATGAGCAGTTCCTC. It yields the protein CASSRDFDYSYNEQFL.

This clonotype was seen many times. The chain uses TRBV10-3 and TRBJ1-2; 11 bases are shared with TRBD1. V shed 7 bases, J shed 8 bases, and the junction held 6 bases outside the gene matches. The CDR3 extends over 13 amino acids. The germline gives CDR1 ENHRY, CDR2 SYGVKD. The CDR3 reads CAIIGQGARGYTF. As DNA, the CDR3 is TGTGCCATCATTGGACAGGGGGCGAGGGGCTACACCTTC.

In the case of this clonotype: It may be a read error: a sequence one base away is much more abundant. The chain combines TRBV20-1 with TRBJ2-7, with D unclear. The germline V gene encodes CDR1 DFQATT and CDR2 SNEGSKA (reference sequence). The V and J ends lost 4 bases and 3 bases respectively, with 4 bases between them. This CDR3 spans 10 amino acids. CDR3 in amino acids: CSAKGYEQYF. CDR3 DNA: TGCAGTGCTAAAGGCTACGAGCAGTACTTC.

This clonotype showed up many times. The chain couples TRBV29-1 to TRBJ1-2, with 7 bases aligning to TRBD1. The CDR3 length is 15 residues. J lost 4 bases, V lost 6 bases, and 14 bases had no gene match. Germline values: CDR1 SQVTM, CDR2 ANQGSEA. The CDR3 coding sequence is TGCAGCGTCGGAGAGACCGGACAGGTGGGCTATGGCTACACCTTC. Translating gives CSVGETGQVGYGYTF.

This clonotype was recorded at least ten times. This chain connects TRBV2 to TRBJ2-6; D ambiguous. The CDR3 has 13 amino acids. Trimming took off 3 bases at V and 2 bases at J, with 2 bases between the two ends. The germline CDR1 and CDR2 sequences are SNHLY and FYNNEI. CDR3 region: CASSDTGANVLTF. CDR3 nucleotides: TGTGCCAGCAGTGATACTGGGGCCAACGTCCTGACTTTC.

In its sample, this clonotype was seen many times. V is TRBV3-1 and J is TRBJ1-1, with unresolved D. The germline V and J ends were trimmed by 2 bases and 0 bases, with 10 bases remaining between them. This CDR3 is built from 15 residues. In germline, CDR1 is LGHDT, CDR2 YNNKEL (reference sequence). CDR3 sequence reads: CASSQFHGLNTEAFF. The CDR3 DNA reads TGTGCCAGCAGCCAATTTCATGGGCTGAACACTGAAGCTTTCTTT.

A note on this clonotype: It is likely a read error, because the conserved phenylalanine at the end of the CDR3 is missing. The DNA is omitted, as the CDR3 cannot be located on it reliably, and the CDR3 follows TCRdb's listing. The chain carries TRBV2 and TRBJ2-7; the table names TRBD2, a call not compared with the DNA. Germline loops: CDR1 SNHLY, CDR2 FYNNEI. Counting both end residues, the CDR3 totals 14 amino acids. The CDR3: CASGGTSGGYLTSG.

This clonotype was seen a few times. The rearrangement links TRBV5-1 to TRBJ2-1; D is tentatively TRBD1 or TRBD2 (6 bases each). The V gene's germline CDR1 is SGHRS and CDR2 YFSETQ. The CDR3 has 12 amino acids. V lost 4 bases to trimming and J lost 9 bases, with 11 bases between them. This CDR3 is CASSPEGGEQFF. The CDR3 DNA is TGCGCCAGCAGCCCGGAGGGGGGTGAGCAGTTCTTC.

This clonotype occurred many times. CDR3 in amino acids: CASSLSLFRPGTRGREDTQYF. The DNA for the CDR3 is TGTGCCAGCAGTTTATCGCTTTTCCGCCCTGGGACTAGGGGCAGGGAAGATACGCAGTATTTT. V is TRBV27 and J is TRBJ2-3; 8 nucleotides match TRBD2. Germline CDR1 is MNHEY and CDR2 is SMNVEV (reference sequence). CDR3 size: 21 residues. The junction had 22 bases not matched to a gene; V was cut back by 0 bases and J by 5 bases.

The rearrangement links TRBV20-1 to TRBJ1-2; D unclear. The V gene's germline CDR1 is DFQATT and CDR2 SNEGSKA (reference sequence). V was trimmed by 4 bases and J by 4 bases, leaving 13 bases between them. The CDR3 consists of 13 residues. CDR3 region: CSATFSGAYGYTF. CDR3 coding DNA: TGCAGTGCTACCTTCTCCGGCGCCTATGGCTACACCTTC.

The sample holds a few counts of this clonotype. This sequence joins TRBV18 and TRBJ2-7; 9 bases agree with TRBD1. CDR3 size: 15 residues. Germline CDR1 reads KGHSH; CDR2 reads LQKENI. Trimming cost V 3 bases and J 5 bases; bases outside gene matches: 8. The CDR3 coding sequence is TGTGCCAGCTCACCCCCGGGACAGGGAAAGAACGAGCAGTACTTC. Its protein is CASSPPGQGKNEQYF.

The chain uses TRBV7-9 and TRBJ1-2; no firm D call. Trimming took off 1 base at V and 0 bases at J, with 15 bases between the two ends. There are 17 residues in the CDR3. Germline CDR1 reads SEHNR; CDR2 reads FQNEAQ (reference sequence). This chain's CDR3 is CASSLDGGPLANYGYTF. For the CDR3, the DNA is TGTGCCAGCAGCTTAGATGGAGGCCCCCTAGCTAACTATGGCTACACCTTC.

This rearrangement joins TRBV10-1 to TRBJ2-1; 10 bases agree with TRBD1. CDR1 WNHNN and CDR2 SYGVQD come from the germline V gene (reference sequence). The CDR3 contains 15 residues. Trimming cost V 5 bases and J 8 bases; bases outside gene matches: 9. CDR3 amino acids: CASSPLGQGGDEQFF. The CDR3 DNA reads TGCGCCAGCAGTCCACTAGGACAGGGGGGGGATGAGCAGTTCTTC.

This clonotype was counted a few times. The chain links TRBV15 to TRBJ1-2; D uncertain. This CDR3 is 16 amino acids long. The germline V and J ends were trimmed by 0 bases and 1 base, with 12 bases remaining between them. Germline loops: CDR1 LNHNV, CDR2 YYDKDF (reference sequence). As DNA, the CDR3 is TGTGCCACCAGCAGAGATCGAACACTTAATAACTATGGCTACACCTTC. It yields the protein CATSRDRTLNNYGYTF.

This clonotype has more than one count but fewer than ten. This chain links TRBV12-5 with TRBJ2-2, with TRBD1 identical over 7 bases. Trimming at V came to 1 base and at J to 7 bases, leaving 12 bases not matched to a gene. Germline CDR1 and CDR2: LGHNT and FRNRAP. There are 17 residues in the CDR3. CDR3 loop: CASGLGFVDRAFGELFF. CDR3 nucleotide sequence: TGTGCTAGTGGTTTGGGCTTTGTTGACAGGGCTTTCGGGGAGCTGTTTTTT.

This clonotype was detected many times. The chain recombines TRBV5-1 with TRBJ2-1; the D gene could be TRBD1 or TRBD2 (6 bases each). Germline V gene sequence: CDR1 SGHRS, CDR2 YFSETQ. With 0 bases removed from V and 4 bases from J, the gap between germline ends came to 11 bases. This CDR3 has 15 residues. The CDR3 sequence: CASSLVGGNYNEQFF. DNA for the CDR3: TGCGCCAGCAGCTTGGTAGGGGGGAATTACAATGAGCAGTTCTTC. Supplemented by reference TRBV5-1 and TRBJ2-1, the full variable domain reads KAGVTQTPRYLIKTRGQQVTLSCSPISGHRSVSWYQQTPGQGLQFLFEYFSETQRNKGNFPGRFSGRQFSNSRSEMNVSTLELGDSALYLCASSLVGGNYNEQFFGPGTRLTVL.

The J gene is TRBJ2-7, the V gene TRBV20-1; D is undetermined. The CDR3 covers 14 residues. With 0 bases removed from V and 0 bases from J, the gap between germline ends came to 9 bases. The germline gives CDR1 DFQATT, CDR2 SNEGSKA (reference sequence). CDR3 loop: CSAREGPSSYEQYF. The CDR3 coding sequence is TGCAGTGCTAGAGAAGGGCCCAGCTCCTACGAGCAGTACTTC.

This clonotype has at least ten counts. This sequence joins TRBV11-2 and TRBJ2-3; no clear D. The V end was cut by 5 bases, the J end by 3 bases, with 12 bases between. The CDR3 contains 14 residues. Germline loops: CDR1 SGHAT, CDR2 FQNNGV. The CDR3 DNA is TGTGCCAGCAGCCCCCTCACGGATACAGATACGCAGTATTTT. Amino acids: CASSPLTDTDTQYF.

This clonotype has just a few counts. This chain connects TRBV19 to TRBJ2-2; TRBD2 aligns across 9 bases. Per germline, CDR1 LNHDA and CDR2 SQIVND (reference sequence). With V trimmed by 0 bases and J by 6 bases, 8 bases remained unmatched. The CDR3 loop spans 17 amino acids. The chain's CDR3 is CASSIDPAGGGPGELFF. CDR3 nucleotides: TGTGCCAGTAGTATAGATCCGGCGGGAGGGGGTCCCGGGGAGCTGTTTTTT.

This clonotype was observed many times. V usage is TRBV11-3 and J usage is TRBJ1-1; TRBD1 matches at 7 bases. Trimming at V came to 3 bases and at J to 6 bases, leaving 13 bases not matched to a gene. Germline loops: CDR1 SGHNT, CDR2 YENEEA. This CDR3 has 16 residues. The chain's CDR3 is CASSFDTGLGGPEAFF. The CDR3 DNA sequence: TGTGCCAGCAGCTTCGACACTGGCTTAGGGGGCCCTGAAGCTTTCTTT.

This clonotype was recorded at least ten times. For the CDR3, the DNA is TGTGCCAGCACGCCAGGGCTGAACTATGGCTACACCTTC. Translated: CASTPGLNYGYTF. The genes are TRBV6-1 and TRBJ1-2; D is perhaps TRBD1 (5 bases). The germline CDR1 and CDR2 sequences are MNHNS and SASEGT. The length of the CDR3 is 13 residues. V lost 7 bases to trimming and J lost 2 bases, with 11 bases between them.

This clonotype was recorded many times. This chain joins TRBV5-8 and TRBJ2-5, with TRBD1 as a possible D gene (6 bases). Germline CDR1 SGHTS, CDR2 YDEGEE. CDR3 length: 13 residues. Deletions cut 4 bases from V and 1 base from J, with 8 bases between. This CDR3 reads CASSRDTQETQYF. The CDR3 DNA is TGTGCCAGCAGCCGGGACACCCAAGAGACCCAGTACTTC.

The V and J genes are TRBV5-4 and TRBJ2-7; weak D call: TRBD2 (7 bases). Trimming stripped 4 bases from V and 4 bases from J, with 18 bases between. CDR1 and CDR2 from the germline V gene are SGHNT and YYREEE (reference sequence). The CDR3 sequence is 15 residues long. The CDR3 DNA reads TGTGCCAGCAGCCCCCAGGGGCTAGCGGATTACGAGCAGTACTTC. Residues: CASSPQGLADYEQYF.